This is a list of T cell receptor beta chains from one sample in a study of T-cell memory formation after mild COVID-19. TCRdb fed the 5' RACE reads into MiXCR, producing one record per CDR3 protein. This sample has 410,000 or so distinct CDR3 sequences, with around a quarter found just once. The sequenced sample was PBMCs or a T cell subset sorted from them (not recorded which). The receptors here all came from an adult woman who had mild COVID-19 (a few samples of this study predate the infection). Cell type and time point are not known. Both conserved end residues are part of each CDR3. D genes are given only for firm matches. Rows give clone size only sometimes, using once, few, many, or a class for an expanded clone.

few	.	TRBJ2-2	TRBV15	TGTGCCACCAGCGCCCCGACTAGTGCGATCGGGTCCGGGGAGCTGTTTTTT	CATSAPTSAIGSGELFF
.	.	TRBJ1-2	TRBV18	TGTGCCAGCTCACCACGTGAGACACCTCTCTGGGGCTACACCTTC	CASSPRETPLWGYTF
.	.	TRBJ1-2	TRBV2	TGTGCCAGCGCCCCAAGCGGGGTGAGTGGCTACACCTTC	CASAPSGVSGYTF
few	.	TRBJ1-1	TRBV20-1	TGCAGTGCCATCCAACCAGGGGCCGTCGGGGCTTTCTTT	CSAIQPGAVGAFF
many	TRBD2	TRBJ2-3	TRBV7-6	TGTGCCAGCAGTTTAGCGGGAGGGGCAGATACGCAGTATTTT	CASSLAGGADTQYF
few	.	TRBJ2-1	TRBV24-1	TGTGCCACCAGTGATTTCGCGACCCCTCTTGGCGATGAGCAGTTCTTC	CATSDFATPLGDEQFF
.	.	TRBJ2-7	TRBV18	TGTGCCAGCTCACCGGGCGTGGGGTACAGCTCCTACGAGCAGTACTTC	CASSPGVGYSSYEQYF
many	.	TRBJ1-5	TRBV7-2	TGCGCCAGCAGTTACAGGGGCAATCAGCCCCAGCATTTT	CASSYRGNQPQHF
.	.	TRBJ2-3	TRBV14	TGTGCCAGCAGCCAAGAGTACACGTGGCGGGATGGCACAGATACGCAGTATTTT	CASSQEYTWRDGTDTQYF
few	TRBD2	TRBJ2-3	TRBV4-1	TGCGCCAGCAGCCTCTCGGGACTAGCGGGAACCACAGATACGCAGTATTTT	CASSLSGLAGTTDTQYF
few	TRBD2	TRBJ2-7	TRBV20-1	TGCAGTGCTAGAGACCGTGATCGCAGCGGGGTCAGCTCCTACGAGCAGTACTTC	CSARDRDRSGVSSYEQYF
.	TRBD2	TRBJ2-1	TRBV5-5	TGTGCCAGCAGCTACTCGGGACTAGCGGGGGCCTATGAGCAGTTCTTC	CASSYSGLAGAYEQFF
few	.	TRBJ2-1	TRBV7-2	TGTGCCAGCAGCTCGGGCAGGGCTGAGCAGTTCTTC	CASSSGRAEQFF
few	TRBD1	TRBJ2-5	TRBV7-9	TGTGCCAGCAGCGCTTGGGACAGGGGGATTGAGACCCAGTACTTC	CASSAWDRGIETQYF
.	.	TRBJ2-3	TRBV20-1	TGCAGTGCTAGATTATGGGGGTTGCGCACAGATACGCAGTATTTT	CSARLWGLRTDTQYF
few	TRBD1	TRBJ2-5	TRBV6-5	TGTGCCAGCAGGCCTGGACAGGTCCAAGAGACCCAGTACTTC	CASRPGQVQETQYF
few	.	TRBJ1-6	TRBV6-2/TRBV6-3	TGTGCCAGCAGTTACCTCCCAGGGTATGATTCACCCCTCCACTTT	CASSYLPGYDSPLHF
many	.	TRBJ1-1	TRBV20-1	TGCAGTGCGCCCCGGGGGATGGACACTGAAGCTTTCTTT	CSAPRGMDTEAFF
.	TRBD1	TRBJ2-1	TRBV4-1	TGCGCCAGCAGTTCTAAGGGGGCGTATGAGCAGTTCTTC	CASSSKGAYEQFF
.	.	TRBJ2-5	TRBV5-1	TGCGCCAGCAGGCCCAGCTCGGGGGTAGAGACCCAGTACTTC	CASRPSSGVETQYF